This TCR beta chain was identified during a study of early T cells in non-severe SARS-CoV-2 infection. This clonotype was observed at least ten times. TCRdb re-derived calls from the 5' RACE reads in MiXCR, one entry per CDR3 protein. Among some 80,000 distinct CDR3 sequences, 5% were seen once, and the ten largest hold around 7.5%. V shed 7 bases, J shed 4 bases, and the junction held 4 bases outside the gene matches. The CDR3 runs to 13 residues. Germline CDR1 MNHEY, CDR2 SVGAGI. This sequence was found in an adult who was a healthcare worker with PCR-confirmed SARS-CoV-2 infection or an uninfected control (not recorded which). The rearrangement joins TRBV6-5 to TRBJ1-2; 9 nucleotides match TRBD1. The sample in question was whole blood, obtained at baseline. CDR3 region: CASTGQGTYGYTF. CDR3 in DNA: TGTGCCAGCACCGGACAGGGGACCTATGGCTACACCTTC.